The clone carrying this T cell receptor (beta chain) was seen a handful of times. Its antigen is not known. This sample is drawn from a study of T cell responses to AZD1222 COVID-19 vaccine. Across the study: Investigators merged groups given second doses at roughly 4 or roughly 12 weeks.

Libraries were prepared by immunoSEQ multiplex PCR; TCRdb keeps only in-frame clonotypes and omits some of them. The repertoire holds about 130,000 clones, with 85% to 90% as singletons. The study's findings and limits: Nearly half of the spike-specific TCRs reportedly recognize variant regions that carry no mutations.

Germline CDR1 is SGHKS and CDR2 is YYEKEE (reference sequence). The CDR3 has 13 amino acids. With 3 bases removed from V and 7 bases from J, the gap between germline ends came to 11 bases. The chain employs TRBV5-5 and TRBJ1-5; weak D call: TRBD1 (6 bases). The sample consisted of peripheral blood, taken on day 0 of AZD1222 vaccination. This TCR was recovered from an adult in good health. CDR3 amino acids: CASSSGQNQPQHF. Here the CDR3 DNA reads TGTGCCAGCAGCTCCGGACAGAACCAGCCCCAGCATTTT.